This T cell receptor (beta chain) derives from a study of CD8+ T cells in alopecia areata. In each case, RNA was isolated and then reverse transcribed into cDNA as the sequencing template. Produced via immunoSEQ multiplex PCR; TCRdb's table is partial and in-frame only. The table includes some 190,000 clones, around 49% detected once. This CDR3 has 15 amino acids. The germline V gene has CDR1 SGHRS and CDR2 YFSETQ. V lost 5 bases to trimming and J lost 1 base; unmatched junction nucleotides: 5. Regarding treatment: oral pan-JAK inhibitor, 5-10 mg twice daily. PBMCs served as the source from which CD4+ and CD8+ T cells were sorted. The study, taken as a whole, reports: Affected scalp, especially in alopecia totalis/universalis, had a higher clonality than normal scalp did. With just one nonresponder, it is still uncertain whether baseline CD8+ expansion relates to response.

In regard to this clone: The antigen is unknown.

The clonotype comes from a human donor with alopecia areata. The sample was CD8+ T cells sorted from blood, taken around week 54, from a patient treated with tofacitinib. This chain links TRBV5-1 with TRBJ2-2; the match to TRBD2 covers 7 bases. The CDR3 here is CASRASGLNTGELFF. The DNA for the CDR3 is TGCGCCAGCAGGGCTAGCGGTCTGAACACCGGGGAGCTGTTTTTT.